This TCR beta chain originates from a study of cytomegalovirus exposure and HLA in healthy donors. Overall study context: Counted in an early data release were some 81 million unique TCRs from HLA-typed donors. Findings and caveats of the study: Presence/absence analyses took donor sequencing depth as roughly uniform. V- and J-gene trimming of TCR beta was linked (in a later analysis) to a missense DCLRE1C variant.

The CDR3 covers 18 residues. Trimming removed 1 base from V and 13 bases from J; junction bases left unmatched: 20. Germline values: CDR1 SGHDN, CDR2 FVKESK. 13 Jbeta primers and 60 Vbeta primers were used for the PCR. The method was immunoSEQ multiplex PCR; TCRdb's version includes in-frame clones alone and lacks a portion of them. The sample records 60,000 or so clones, about 79% being singletons. This clone was found a few times. The antigen is unknown. The sequenced material came from PBMCs. V and J are TRBV14 and TRBJ2-1, with 9 positions matching TRBD2. The TCR was taken from a man aged 35 to 55 in good health and CMV-seronegative. CDR3 protein: CASSQVGKGFLGLAVQFF. The CDR3 region has the DNA TGTGCCAGCAGCCAAGTGGGGAAAGGGTTTTTGGGACTAGCTGTTCAGTTCTTC.